The T cell receptor beta chain under discussion was sequenced for a study of blood T cell repertoires in COVID-19. Germline V gene sequence: CDR1 MDHEN, CDR2 SYDVKM. Trimming pared 2 bases from V and 0 bases from J, leaving 8 bases between. This CDR3 region has 14 residues. Authors' data handling: Reference gene primers were amplified, and this amplification served to estimate nucleated cell counts. The repertoire was sequenced with immunoSEQ multiplex PCR; TCRdb's copy has only in-frame clones and lacks some. V and J calls and clone size follow that table, whereas D and trimming were derived from the DNA. In the table there are fewer than 250,000 clones, around nine tenths of which are singletons.

This TCR derives from a woman aged 55-75 years who had recovered from COVID-19. Sequenced material: peripheral blood. The V gene is TRBV28, the J gene TRBJ2-7; D remains ambiguous. CDR3 DNA sequence: TGTGCCAGCAGTTTAGAGGCAGCCTCCTACGAGCAGTACTTC. It yields the protein CASSLEAASYEQYF.